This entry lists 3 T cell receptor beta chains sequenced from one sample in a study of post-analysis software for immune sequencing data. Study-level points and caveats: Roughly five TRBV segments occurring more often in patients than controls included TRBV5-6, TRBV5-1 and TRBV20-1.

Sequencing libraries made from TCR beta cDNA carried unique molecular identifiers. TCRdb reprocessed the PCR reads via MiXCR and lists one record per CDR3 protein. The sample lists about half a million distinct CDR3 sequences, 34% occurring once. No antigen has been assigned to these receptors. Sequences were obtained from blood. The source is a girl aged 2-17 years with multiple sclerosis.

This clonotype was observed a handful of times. The CDR3 region has the DNA TGTGCCATCAGCTGGGGGGGAACAGATACGCAGTATTTT. It is translated as CAISWGGTDTQYF. J is TRBJ2-3 and V is TRBV10-3; 7 nucleotides match TRBD2. The trim removed 6 bases at V and 3 bases at J, leaving 3 bases unmatched. CDR1 is ENHRY, CDR2 SYGVKD, per germline. The CDR3 loop spans 13 amino acids.

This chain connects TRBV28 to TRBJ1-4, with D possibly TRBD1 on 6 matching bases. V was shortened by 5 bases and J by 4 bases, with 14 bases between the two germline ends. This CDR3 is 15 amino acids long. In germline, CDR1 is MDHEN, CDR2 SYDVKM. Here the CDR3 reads CASSPQTGNNEKLFF. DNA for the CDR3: TGTGCCAGCAGTCCCCAGACAGGAAATAATGAAAAACTGTTTTTT.

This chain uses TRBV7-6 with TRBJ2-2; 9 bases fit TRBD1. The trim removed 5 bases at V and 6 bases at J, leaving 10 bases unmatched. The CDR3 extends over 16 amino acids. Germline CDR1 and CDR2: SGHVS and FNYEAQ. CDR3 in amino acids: CASSQPGQGVAGELFF. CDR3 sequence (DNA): TGTGCCAGCAGCCAACCGGGACAGGGTGTCGCCGGGGAGCTGTTTTTT.